This T cell receptor beta chain was found in a study of blood T cell repertoires in COVID-19. About the study: Whether acute or convalescent, the COVID-19 samples came from the United States, Italy and Spain. Sample material is recorded as cDNA or gDNA derived from T cells, B-cell-depleted T cells, or PBMCs.

Source study methods: Quantification of nucleated cells was approximated via reference gene primer amplification. Clones were sequenced by immunoSEQ multiplex PCR, and TCRdb holds only the in-frame ones, with some missing. V, J and clone size derive from that table, while D and trimming were established from the DNA sequence. This table has 130,000 to 150,000 clones, around nine tenths appearing once. Trimming took off 2 bases at V and 4 bases at J, with 11 bases between the two ends. This CDR3 contains 14 residues. Germline loops: CDR1 SGHTA, CDR2 FQGTGA. This TCR was sampled from a woman between 45 and 60 years old with acute or convalescent COVID-19. Specimen: peripheral blood. The chain combines TRBV7-3 with TRBJ1-1; TRBD1 is a possible D gene (5 bases). The CDR3 DNA reads as TGTGCCAGCAGCTTAGGGGGTAGCGGCACTGAAGCTTTCTTT. Translating it yields CASSLGGSGTEAFF. Based on the CDR3 plus reference TRBV7-3 and TRBJ1-1, the full variable domain is GAGVSQTPSNKVTEKGKYVELRCDPISGHTALYWYRQSLGQGPEFLIYFQGTGAADDSGLPNDRFFAVRPEGSVSTLKIQRTERGDSAVYLCASSLGGSGTEAFFGQGTRLTVV.